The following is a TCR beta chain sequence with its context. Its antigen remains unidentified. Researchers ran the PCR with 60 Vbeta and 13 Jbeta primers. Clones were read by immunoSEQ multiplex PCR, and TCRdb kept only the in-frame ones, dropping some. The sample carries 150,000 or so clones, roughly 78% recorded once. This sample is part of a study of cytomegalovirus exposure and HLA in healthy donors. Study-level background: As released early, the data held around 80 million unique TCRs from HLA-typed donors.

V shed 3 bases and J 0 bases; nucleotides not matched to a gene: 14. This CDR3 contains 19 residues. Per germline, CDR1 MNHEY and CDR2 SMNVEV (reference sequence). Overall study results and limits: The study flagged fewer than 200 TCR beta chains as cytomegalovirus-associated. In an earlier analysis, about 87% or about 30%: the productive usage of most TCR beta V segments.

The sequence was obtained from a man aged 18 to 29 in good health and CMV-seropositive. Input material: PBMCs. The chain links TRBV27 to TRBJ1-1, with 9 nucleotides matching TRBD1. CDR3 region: CASSFARDREEYMNTEAFF. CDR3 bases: TGTGCCAGCAGTTTCGCCCGGGACAGGGAAGAATACATGAACACTGAAGCTTTCTTT.